The rows below give T cell receptor beta chains drawn from one sample of a study of cytomegalovirus exposure and HLA in healthy donors. Sequencing was performed with immunoSEQ multiplex PCR; in TCRdb, only in-frame clones are kept and a portion is missing. The sample lists roughly 220,000 clones, about 70% seen once, with about 2.5% in the top ten. The sequenced sample consisted of PBMCs. The receptors were sampled from a man aged 35 to 55 in good health and CMV-seropositive. The CDR3 runs from the conserved cysteine through the conserved F or W. Each record gives: CDR3 DNA, CDR3 protein, clone size, J gene, D gene, V gene. The D gene is left open where the match is weak. The size field is filled for only some rows; it gives once, few, many or a size class.

CDR3 DNA: TGTGCCAGCAGGGAGACGAGCACAGATACGCAGTATTTT; CDR3 protein: CASRETSTDTQYF; clone size: .; J gene: TRBJ2-3; D gene: .; V gene: TRBV9
CDR3 DNA: TGCGCCAGCAGCCCTAACCAGGGGGCTTCGGGCGAGCAGTACTTC; CDR3 protein: CASSPNQGASGEQYF; clone size: .; J gene: TRBJ2-7; D gene: TRBD1; V gene: TRBV10-1
CDR3 DNA: TGCGCCAGCAGTCCTGGGACAGTTATGAACACTGAAGCTTTCTTT; CDR3 protein: CASSPGTVMNTEAFF; clone size: .; J gene: TRBJ1-1; D gene: TRBD1; V gene: TRBV23-1
CDR3 DNA: TGTGCCAGCAGGTATAGCGGGCCCCCCCACACAGATACGCAGTATTTT; CDR3 protein: CASRYSGPPHTDTQYF; clone size: few; J gene: TRBJ2-3; D gene: TRBD2; V gene: TRBV7-9
CDR3 DNA: TGTGCCAGCAGTGGCGGACAGGGATCATACACTGAAGCTTTCTTT; CDR3 protein: CASSGGQGSYTEAFF; clone size: .; J gene: TRBJ1-1; D gene: TRBD1; V gene: TRBV2
CDR3 DNA: TGTGCCAGCAGCTTGGTCGTACATACCACCATATATTTT; CDR3 protein: CASSLVVHTTIYF; clone size: few; J gene: TRBJ1-3; D gene: .; V gene: TRBV5-6
CDR3 DNA: TGTGCCAGCAGCTTGGCCTCTATGGTTTTCGGCACCGGGGAGCTGTTTTTT; CDR3 protein: CASSLASMVFGTGELFF; clone size: few; J gene: TRBJ2-2; D gene: .; V gene: TRBV5-6
CDR3 DNA: TGTGCCAGCAGCTTCGACAGGGGACACGAGCAGTACTTC; CDR3 protein: CASSFDRGHEQYF; clone size: .; J gene: TRBJ2-7; D gene: TRBD1; V gene: TRBV5-4
CDR3 DNA: TGTGCCAGCAGCTTAGATGGGTCAGGGGCCACAATCTCCTACGAGCAGTACTTC; CDR3 protein: CASSLDGSGATISYEQYF; clone size: once; J gene: TRBJ2-7; D gene: .; V gene: TRBV11-2
CDR3 DNA: TGTGCCAGCAGTGAACCCGGGAGAGAGACCCAGTACTTC; CDR3 protein: CASSEPGRETQYF; clone size: .; J gene: TRBJ2-5; D gene: .; V gene: TRBV25-1
CDR3 DNA: TGTGCCAGCAGTTACCGGGCGGGTACTACCTACGAGCAGTACTTC; CDR3 protein: CASSYRAGTTYEQYF; clone size: .; J gene: TRBJ2-7; D gene: .; V gene: TRBV6-6
CDR3 DNA: TGTGCCATCAGTCCGAGAGGGGGGGACGGCACCGGGGAGCTGTTTTTT; CDR3 protein: CAISPRGGDGTGELFF; clone size: few; J gene: TRBJ2-2; D gene: .; V gene: TRBV10-3
CDR3 DNA: TGTGCCAGCAGTTACTCGACTGGTATCCAAGAGACCCAGTACTTC; CDR3 protein: CASSYSTGIQETQYF; clone size: .; J gene: TRBJ2-5; D gene: .; V gene: TRBV6-5
CDR3 DNA: TGTGCCAGCAGCCTGACAGGGCTCACTGAAGCTTTCTTT; CDR3 protein: CASSLTGLTEAFF; clone size: .; J gene: TRBJ1-1; D gene: TRBD1; V gene: TRBV6-5
CDR3 DNA: TGTGCCAGCAGTCCTCTGAAGAGTGGCTACACCTTC; CDR3 protein: CASSPLKSGYTF; clone size: .; J gene: TRBJ1-2; D gene: .; V gene: TRBV28
CDR3 DNA: TGTGCCAGCAGCTTGGCCGGTGTCTCTGAAGCTTTCTTT; CDR3 protein: CASSLAGVSEAFF; clone size: .; J gene: TRBJ1-1; D gene: .; V gene: TRBV5-4
CDR3 DNA: TGTGCCAGCTCATCTTCCGGGACAGGGGGCGGGAATGAGCAGTTCTTC; CDR3 protein: CASSSSGTGGGNEQFF; clone size: .; J gene: TRBJ2-1; D gene: TRBD1; V gene: TRBV18
CDR3 DNA: TGTGCCAGCAGTGTAAAACCCATACGACTAGCGGGTGGTAATAATGAGCAGTTCTTC; CDR3 protein: CASSVKPIRLAGGNNEQFF; clone size: .; J gene: TRBJ2-1; D gene: TRBD2; V gene: TRBV27
CDR3 DNA: TGTGCCAGCAGCTTCCGGGACACTGAAGCTTTCTTT; CDR3 protein: CASSFRDTEAFF; clone size: .; J gene: TRBJ1-1; D gene: .; V gene: TRBV5-6
CDR3 DNA: TGCAGCGTTGATTCCGGGACAGGGTACGCCGAGCAGTACTTC; CDR3 protein: CSVDSGTGYAEQYF; clone size: .; J gene: TRBJ2-7; D gene: TRBD1; V gene: TRBV29-1
CDR3 DNA: TGTGCCAGCAGTCCGACTGGTAGCTCCTACGAGCAGTACTTC; CDR3 protein: CASSPTGSSYEQYF; clone size: few; J gene: TRBJ2-7; D gene: .; V gene: TRBV2